This T cell receptor beta chain was identified during a study of shared clonotypes between healthy human individuals. Study conclusions and caveats: Among donors, the sharing of clonotypes was expected to be influenced by sequencing depth. The small donor group covered limited genetic and exposure diversity.

Remarks on this clone: Antigen unknown.

The germline V gene encodes CDR1 KGHSH and CDR2 LQKENI. V was trimmed by 3 bases and J by 13 bases, leaving 21 bases between them. There are 14 residues in the CDR3. Researchers sequenced unsorted PBMC DNA using ten immunoSEQ deep assay plates. As originally analysed: ImmunoSEQ output lacked quality scores and full-length reads, limiting matched filtering. This table comes from immunoSEQ multiplex PCR, and its TCRdb copy is limited to in-frame clones, with some not included. The DNA was the basis for D and trimming; V, J and clone size are from that table. The repertoire holds hundreds of thousands of clones, with just over 75% as singletons.

This receptor was obtained from a middle-aged woman in good health. Some clones in this sample may be carry-over from other donors' samples. Sequenced: PBMCs. The chain combines TRBV18 with TRBJ2-5; possible D gene TRBD2, 7 bases. The CDR3 DNA follows: TGTGCCAGCTCACCCGGGGGGCCCAGTCAAGGTTTGTACTTC. Translating gives CASSPGGPSQGLYF.